The 22 T cell receptor beta chains presented below share a single source sample, sequenced in a study of cytomegalovirus exposure and HLA in healthy donors. PCR was performed using 60 Vbeta and 13 Jbeta primers. The method was immunoSEQ multiplex PCR; TCRdb's version includes in-frame clones alone and lacks a portion of them. The sample comprises 150,000 to 200,000 clones, 76% of which are singletons, and about 1.5% rests with the top ten. The sequenced sample consisted of PBMCs. These receptors came from a man younger than 35 in good health and CMV-seronegative.

This chain joins TRBV5-1 and TRBJ2-1; TRBD1 aligns across 8 bases. Germline V gene sequence: CDR1 SGHRS, CDR2 YFSETQ. This CDR3 comprises 16 residues. V was pared by 6 bases and J by 4 bases, with 12 bases of the junction left unmatched. The CDR3 spells CASTLHGQGNYNEQFF. For the CDR3, the DNA is TGCGCCAGCACGTTACACGGACAGGGCAATTACAATGAGCAGTTCTTC.

CDR3 in DNA: TGTGCCAGCAGCTTATGGGGACAGGGGGCTCTTATCACAGATACGCAGTATTTT. It translates to CASSLWGQGALITDTQYF. This chain uses TRBV7-3 with TRBJ2-3; 12 bases are a match to TRBD1. V shed 2 bases and J 2 bases; nucleotides not matched to a gene: 8. CDR3 length: 18 residues. CDR1 is SGHTA, CDR2 FQGTGA, per germline.

The V gene is TRBV2, the J gene TRBJ1-6; possible D gene TRBD1, 6 bases. Germline V gene sequence: CDR1 SNHLY, CDR2 FYNNEI. V was shortened by 1 base and J by 14 bases, with 18 bases between the two germline ends. This CDR3 comprises 15 residues. The CDR3 is CASSEGGGPGWALHF. CDR3 DNA sequence: TGTGCCAGCAGTGAAGGCGGGGGGCCCGGTTGGGCCCTCCACTTT.

The chain recombines TRBV27 with TRBJ1-5; TRBD1 agrees at 10 bases. V gave up 2 bases and J gave up 2 bases; unmatched junction bases: 12. Germline CDR1 is MNHEY and CDR2 is SMNVEV (reference sequence). The length of the CDR3 is 19 residues. CDR3 amino acids: CASSLGGQGPGFGNQPQHF. The DNA of the CDR3 is TGTGCCAGCAGTTTAGGGGGACAGGGGCCGGGATTTGGCAATCAGCCCCAGCATTTT.

The chain carries TRBV28 and TRBJ2-7, with unresolved D. The CDR3 is made up of 14 amino acids. Deletions cut 6 bases from V and 2 bases from J, with 14 bases between. Germline assignment: CDR1 MDHEN and CDR2 SYDVKM. The CDR3 sequence is CASSQVGRAYEQYF. In nucleotides, the CDR3 is TGTGCCAGCAGCCAGGTGGGCCGCGCCTACGAGCAGTACTTC.

This clone was detected a few times. This chain uses TRBV6-5 with TRBJ1-1; unclear D gene. Germline V CDR1 and CDR2: MNHEY, SVGAGI. V was trimmed by 2 bases and J by 5 bases, leaving 9 bases between them. The CDR3 has 13 residues. The CDR3 DNA reads TGTGCCAGCAGTTACGCACAGAAGACTGAAGCTTTCTTT. Translated, it gives CASSYAQKTEAFF.

The V call is TRBV6-5, the J call TRBJ2-1, with D tentatively TRBD1 (5 bases). This CDR3 has 14 amino acids. Germline lookup yields CDR1 MNHEY and CDR2 SVGAGI. Trimming removed 4 bases at V and 7 bases at J, with 14 bases between. The DNA of the CDR3 is TGTGCCAGCAGTTTGTCAGGGCTTTCAAATGAGCAGTTCTTC. Translating gives CASSLSGLSNEQFF.

This clone has a handful of counts. V and J are TRBV30 and TRBJ2-7, with TRBD1 identical over 7 bases. The CDR3 is 18 residues long. CDR1 is GTSNPN, CDR2 SVGIG, per germline (reference sequence). V lost 1 base to trimming and J lost 3 bases; unmatched junction nucleotides: 18. The CDR3 is CAWSAWTGLNPSYYEQYF. As DNA, the CDR3 is TGTGCCTGGAGTGCGTGGACAGGATTAAACCCCTCCTACTACGAGCAGTACTTC.

The chain combines TRBV30 with TRBJ2-2, with D possibly being TRBD2 (5 bases). Germline lookup yields CDR1 GTSNPN and CDR2 SVGIG (reference sequence). The ends were cut back, 0 bases at V and 5 bases at J, with 7 bases in the middle. This CDR3 comprises 13 residues. DNA of the CDR3: TGTGCCTGGAGTGTAAGCGGAACCGGGGAGCTGTTTTTT. Protein sequence: CAWSVSGTGELFF.

This sequence joins TRBV5-1 and TRBJ2-3, with 8 bases fitting TRBD2. CDR1 SGHRS and CDR2 YFSETQ come from the germline V gene. V gave up 1 base and J gave up 2 bases; unmatched junction bases: 6. This CDR3 is 16 amino acids long. The CDR3 nucleotides read TGCGCCAGCAGCTTGCTCGGGGGGGCCCTCACAGATACGCAGTATTTT. It codes for CASSLLGGALTDTQYF.

This chain joins TRBV28 and TRBJ2-7, with 7 bases matching TRBD1. The V and J ends lost 6 bases and 3 bases, in that order; junction bases with no gene match: 8. The CDR3 length is 14 residues. Germline V gene sequence: CDR1 MDHEN, CDR2 SYDVKM. CDR3 amino acids: CASSLPGQNYEQYF. The CDR3 DNA sequence: TGTGCCAGCAGCCTTCCGGGACAGAACTACGAGCAGTACTTC.

This clone was observed a single time. The chain uses TRBV28 and TRBJ1-6; TRBD1 matches at 7 bases. Germline assignment: CDR1 MDHEN and CDR2 SYDVKM. This CDR3 region has 19 residues. The ends lost 7 bases at V and 0 bases at J; junction bases unmatched: 15. The CDR3 region has the DNA TGTGCCAGCAAGAGACCTCCGGGACAGCCAAGCTCCTATAATTCACCCCTCCACTTT. Its protein product is CASKRPPGQPSSYNSPLHF. Full variable domain (remainder filled in from reference TRBV28 and TRBJ1-6): DVKVTQSSRYLVKRTGEKVFLECVQDMDHENMFWYRQDPGLGLRLIYFSYDVKMKEKGDIPEGYSVSREKKERFSLILESASTNQTSMYLCASKRPPGQPSSYNSPLHFGNGTRLTVT.

The rearrangement uses TRBV6-1 and TRBJ1-1; 8 bases map to TRBD1. The CDR3 sequence is 13 residues long. The J segment lost 7 bases and the V segment lost 6 bases, leaving 7 bases of the junction unmatched. Germline loops: CDR1 MNHNS, CDR2 SASEGT. CDR3 residues: CASSLQGGNEAFF. The CDR3 DNA follows: TGTGCCAGCAGCTTACAGGGGGGGAATGAAGCTTTCTTT.

This rearrangement joins TRBV6-1 to TRBJ2-3; TRBD1 aligns across 11 bases. In germline, CDR1 is MNHNS, CDR2 SASEGT. The length of the CDR3 is 15 residues. The ends lost 7 bases at V and 2 bases at J; junction bases unmatched: 5. The CDR3 spells CASTEGQGDTDTQYF. The DNA of the CDR3 is TGTGCCAGCACCGAGGGACAGGGGGACACAGATACGCAGTATTTT.

The chain is built from TRBV23-1 and TRBJ1-5; D call uncertain. TRBV23-1 is assigned to the ORF class and has an uncertain function. Trimming cost V 0 bases and J 7 bases, with 16 bases left between them. CDR3 length: 16 amino acids. CDR3 in DNA: TGCGCCAGCAGTCAATCGAAGTCTATGCGATGCCAGCCCCAGCATTTT. This codes for CASSQSKSMRCQPQHF.

The chain recombines TRBV6-6 with TRBJ1-2, with D possibly being TRBD1 (6 bases). V was trimmed by 0 bases and J by 5 bases, leaving 16 bases between them. Germline V lookup: CDR1 MNHNY, CDR2 SVGAGI (reference sequence). The CDR3 runs to 16 residues. CDR3 nucleotides: TGTGCCAGCAGTTACTCGAGTTGGGACACCAGTTATGGCTACACCTTC. It translates to CASSYSSWDTSYGYTF.

This chain joins TRBV10-3 and TRBJ1-1, with TRBD1 matching 8 bases. The CDR3 length is 15 residues. CDR1 is ENHRY and CDR2 is SYGVKD in the germline V gene. V shed 4 bases, J shed 9 bases, and the junction held 13 bases outside the gene matches. The CDR3 loop reads CAISGGQGKDLKAFF. Here the CDR3 DNA reads TGTGCCATCAGTGGAGGACAGGGAAAGGATCTCAAAGCTTTCTTT.

The CDR3 here is CASSYSKPGVNSPLHF. The DNA of the CDR3 is TGTGCCAGCAGTTACTCGAAACCAGGGGTAAATTCACCCCTCCACTTT. The chain is built from TRBV6-5 and TRBJ1-6; tentative D call: TRBD1 (6 bases). The germline gives CDR1 MNHEY, CDR2 SVGAGI. Trimming left V 0 bases short and J 7 bases short, with 13 bases between. The CDR3 totals 16 residues.

The V and J genes are TRBV28 and TRBJ2-7; 8 nucleotides line up with TRBD1. Germline V gene lookup returns CDR1 MDHEN and CDR2 SYDVKM. J lost 1 base, V lost 5 bases, and 7 bases had no gene match. The CDR3 consists of 15 residues. Written as DNA, the CDR3 is TGTGCCAGCAGTAAAACCGACAGGGGATCCTACGAGCAGTACTTC. Encoded protein: CASSKTDRGSYEQYF.

The gene calls are TRBV7-9 and TRBJ2-3; D ambiguous. Germline lookup yields CDR1 SEHNR and CDR2 FQNEAQ (reference sequence). V was trimmed by 2 bases and J by 0 bases, leaving 9 bases between them. The CDR3 runs to 15 residues. CDR3 in DNA: TGTGCCAGCAGCTTATTGGCCTCCAGCACAGATACGCAGTATTTT. Translated: CASSLLASSTDTQYF.

The chain joins TRBV28 to TRBJ1-4; the D gene is possibly TRBD1 (5 bases). Trimming cost V 5 bases and J 0 bases, with 10 bases left between them. The CDR3 has 15 residues. CDR1 is MDHEN, CDR2 SYDVKM, per germline. The CDR3 nucleotides read TGTGCCAGCAGTCTCTCGGGGGCAACTAATGAAAAACTGTTTTTT. Amino acid sequence: CASSLSGATNEKLFF.

V usage is TRBV6-5 and J usage is TRBJ2-7; D might be TRBD2 (6 bases). Germline CDR1 MNHEY, CDR2 SVGAGI. V lost 2 bases and J 5 bases, leaving 13 bases between the germline ends. The CDR3 extends over 14 amino acids. CDR3 in DNA: TGTGCCAGCAGTTACCGGTTGGGGAGGAACGAGCAGTACTTC. Its translation is CASSYRLGRNEQYF.